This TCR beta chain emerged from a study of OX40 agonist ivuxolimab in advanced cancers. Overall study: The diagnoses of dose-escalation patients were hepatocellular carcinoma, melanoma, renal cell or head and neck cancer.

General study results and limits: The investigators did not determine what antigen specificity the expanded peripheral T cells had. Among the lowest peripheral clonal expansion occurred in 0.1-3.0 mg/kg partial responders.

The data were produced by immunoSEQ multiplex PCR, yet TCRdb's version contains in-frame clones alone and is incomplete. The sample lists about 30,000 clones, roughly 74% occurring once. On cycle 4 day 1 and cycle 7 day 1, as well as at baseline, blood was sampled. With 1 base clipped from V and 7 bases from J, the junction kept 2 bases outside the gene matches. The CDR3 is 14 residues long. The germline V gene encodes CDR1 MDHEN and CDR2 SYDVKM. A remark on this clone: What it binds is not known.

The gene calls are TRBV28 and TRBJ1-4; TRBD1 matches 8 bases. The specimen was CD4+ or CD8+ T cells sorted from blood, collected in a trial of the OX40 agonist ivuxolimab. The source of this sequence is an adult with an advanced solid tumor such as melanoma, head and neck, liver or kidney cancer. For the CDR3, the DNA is TGTGCCAGCAGTTTATCAGGGGGCGGTGAAAAACTGTTTTTT. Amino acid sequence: CASSLSGGGEKLFF. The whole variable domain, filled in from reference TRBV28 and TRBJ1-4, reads DVKVTQSSRYLVKRTGEKVFLECVQDMDHENMFWYRQDPGLGLRLIYFSYDVKMKEKGDIPEGYSVSREKKERFSLILESASTNQTSMYLCASSLSGGGEKLFFGSGTQLSVL.